This record concerns one T cell receptor (beta chain) sequence. Its antigen is unknown. While unrecorded immune exposures were likely, the donors were nominally healthy when sampled. Both 60 Vbeta primers and 13 Jbeta primers went into the PCR. Measured with immunoSEQ multiplex PCR; TCRdb has only the in-frame clones, and not every one. The sample lists under 200,000 clones, around 80% seen once, with around 0.69% in the top ten. The source of the sample is a study of cytomegalovirus exposure and HLA in healthy donors. Study as a whole: About 180 million T cells yielded more than 95 million unique TCR beta sequences, as an earlier analysis found.

General study points: The study flagged approximately 180 TCR beta chains as cytomegalovirus-associated. Per a later analysis, 15,000 to 20,000 TCR beta sequences showed association with HLA alleles at 0.05 false discovery rate.

Germline-derived CDR1 and CDR2 are GTSNPN and SVGIG (reference sequence). J gave up 7 bases and V 3 bases, and 3 bases lay outside the gene matches. There are 12 residues in the CDR3. The clonotype originates from a woman aged 40 to 55 in good health and CMV-seronegative. The rearrangement joins TRBV30 to TRBJ2-1, with TRBD2 matching over 7 bases. The specimen was PBMCs. The CDR3 region is CAWSDSGNEQFF. As DNA, the CDR3 is TGTGCCTGGAGCGATAGCGGGAATGAGCAGTTCTTC.